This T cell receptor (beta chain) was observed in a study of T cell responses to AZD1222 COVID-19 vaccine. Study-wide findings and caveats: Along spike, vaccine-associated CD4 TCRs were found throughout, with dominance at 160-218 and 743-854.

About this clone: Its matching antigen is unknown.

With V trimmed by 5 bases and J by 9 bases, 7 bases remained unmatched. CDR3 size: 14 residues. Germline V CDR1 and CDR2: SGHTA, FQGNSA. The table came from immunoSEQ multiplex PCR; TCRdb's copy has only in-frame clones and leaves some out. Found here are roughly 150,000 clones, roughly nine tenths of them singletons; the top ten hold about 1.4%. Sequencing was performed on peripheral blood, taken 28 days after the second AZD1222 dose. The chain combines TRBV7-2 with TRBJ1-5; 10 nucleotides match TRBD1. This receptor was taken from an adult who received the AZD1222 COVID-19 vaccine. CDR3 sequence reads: CASSTLDRGWPQHF. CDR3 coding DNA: TGTGCCAGCAGCACACTGGACAGGGGGTGGCCCCAGCATTTT.